Each of the 18 T cell receptor beta chains below was sequenced from the same sample in a study of blood T cell repertoires in COVID-19. Sequencing used immunoSEQ multiplex PCR; TCRdb keeps in-frame clones, though not all of them. Among 240,000 or so clones listed, around 89% were seen once. Sequencing was done on a sample of PBMCs or T cells enriched from blood (not recorded which). The receptors derive from a man in his forties or fifties who had been exposed to COVID-19.

The V gene is TRBV19, the J gene TRBJ1-6, with D possibly matching TRBD1 (5 bases). Germline lookup yields CDR1 LNHDA and CDR2 SQIVND (reference sequence). The CDR3 has 15 amino acids. The ends were cut back, 3 bases at V and 5 bases at J, with 11 bases in the middle. CDR3 DNA: TGTGCCAGTAGTATCGGGGGAATGGATAATTCACCCCTCCACTTT. Protein product: CASSIGGMDNSPLHF.

This clone was detected many times. The chain has TRBV18 and TRBJ2-7; 8 bases are shared with TRBD1. CDR1 KGHSH and CDR2 LQKENI come from the germline V gene. V shed 3 bases, J shed 4 bases, and the junction held 8 bases outside the gene matches. This CDR3 is built from 15 residues. CDR3 sequence: CASSPGQGDLYEQYF. The CDR3 DNA follows: TGTGCCAGCTCACCCGGACAGGGAGATCTTTACGAGCAGTACTTC.

The rearrangement links TRBV7-8 to TRBJ1-2; unclear D gene. This CDR3 is 15 amino acids long. The germline CDR1 and CDR2 sequences are SGHVS and FQNEAQ. Deletions cut 5 bases from V and 0 bases from J, with 13 bases between. Here the CDR3 reads CASSPLAIANYGYTF. The CDR3 nucleotides are TGTGCCAGCAGCCCGCTCGCCATAGCTAACTATGGCTACACCTTC.

This clone occurred once. The V gene is TRBV30, the J gene TRBJ1-4; 9 positions agree with TRBD1. The V gene's germline CDR1 is GTSNPN and CDR2 SVGIG (reference sequence). The CDR3 consists of 17 residues. J was trimmed by 0 bases and V by 0 bases; bases with no gene match: 5. CDR3 bases: TGTGCCTGGAGTGTCAAACAGGGGGCAACAACTAATGAAAAACTGTTTTTT. Amino acids: CAWSVKQGATTNEKLFF.

The chain links TRBV15 to TRBJ1-1; possible D gene TRBD1, 6 bases. Germline V gene data show CDR1 as LNHNV and CDR2 as YYDKDF (reference sequence). The CDR3 has 13 residues. Trimming cost V 4 bases and J 3 bases, with 9 bases left between them. For the CDR3, the DNA is TGTGCCACCAGCACTAAGGGGGACACTGAAGCTTTCTTT. Its translation is CATSTKGDTEAFF.

The J gene is TRBJ2-2, the V gene TRBV5-1, with D perhaps matching TRBD2 (5 bases). The CDR3 is made up of 14 amino acids. V was clipped by 3 bases and J by 8 bases, with 14 bases between them. Germline CDR1 is SGHRS and CDR2 is YFSETQ. The CDR3: CASSSDTGIGELFF. CDR3 coding DNA: TGCGCCAGCAGCTCCGACACGGGGATTGGGGAGCTGTTTTTT.

The chain uses TRBV5-1 and TRBJ2-5; 14 bases align to TRBD2. The CDR3 is 17 amino acids. Germline V gene sequence: CDR1 SGHRS, CDR2 YFSETQ. With 4 bases clipped from V and 7 bases from J, the junction kept 12 bases outside the gene matches. CDR3 loop: CASSTGLAGDWLGTQYF. The CDR3, as DNA: TGCGCCAGCAGCACGGGACTAGCGGGAGATTGGCTCGGGACCCAGTACTTC.

The J gene is TRBJ2-2, the V gene TRBV18; 8 bases align to TRBD2. V shed 0 bases, J shed 7 bases, and the junction held 7 bases outside the gene matches. The CDR3 length is 16 residues. Looked up from germline, CDR1 is KGHSH and CDR2 is LQKENI. CDR3 sequence reads: CASSPPGSGGIGELFF. Here the CDR3 DNA reads TGTGCCAGCTCACCACCCGGGAGCGGGGGTATCGGGGAGCTGTTTTTT.

This clone was seen a single time. The rearrangement links TRBV7-9 to TRBJ2-3, with a weak D call TRBD1 (5 bases). The length of the CDR3 is 12 residues. V lost 5 bases and J 7 bases, leaving 10 bases between the germline ends. Germline V CDR1 and CDR2: SEHNR, FQNEAQ (reference sequence). The CDR3, as DNA: TGTGCCAGCAGCCCAAAGGGGAATACGCAGTATTTT. Its translation: CASSPKGNTQYF. Based on the CDR3 plus reference TRBV7-9 and TRBJ2-3, the full variable domain is DTGVSQNPRHKITKRGQNVTFRCDPISEHNRLYWYRQTLGQGPEFLTYFQNEAQLEKSRLLSDRFSAERPKGSFSTLEIQRTEQGDSAMYLCASSPKGNTQYFGPGTRLTVL.

This chain links TRBV4-2 with TRBJ1-4, with D possibly matching TRBD1 (6 bases). The V gene's germline CDR1 is LGHNA and CDR2 YNFKEQ. CDR3 size: 15 residues. Trimming took 1 base from V and 8 from J, leaving 14 bases between them. The CDR3 DNA reads TGTGCCAGCAGCCAAGGTCTGGGGGCCGGAGAAAAACTGTTTTTT. Translation: CASSQGLGAGEKLFF.

The V call is TRBV6-5, the J call TRBJ2-7; possibly TRBD2 for D (6 bases). This CDR3 spans 13 amino acids. Trimming removed 5 bases from V and 4 bases from J, with 12 bases in between. CDR1 MNHEY and CDR2 SVGAGI come from the germline V gene. Written as DNA, the CDR3 is TGTGCCAGCAGTCCTGCGGGGCAGTACGAGCAGTACTTC. It yields the protein CASSPAGQYEQYF.

This chain uses TRBV4-1 with TRBJ1-2; TRBD1 matches 8 bases. CDR3 size: 16 residues. Per the germline V gene, CDR1 is MGHRA and CDR2 is YSYEKL. V shed 1 base, J shed 4 bases, and the junction held 8 bases outside the gene matches. CDR3 DNA: TGCGCCAGCAGCCAAGGAGACAGGGGTAAAATCTATGGCTACACCTTC. It yields the protein CASSQGDRGKIYGYTF.

The V call is TRBV7-9, the J call TRBJ1-2, with no clear D. Germline V CDR1 and CDR2: SEHNR, FQNEAQ (reference sequence). CDR3 length equals 13 residues. Trimming removed 4 bases at V and 6 bases at J, with 12 bases between. CDR3 in amino acids: CASSSTLRDGYTF. In DNA form, the CDR3 reads TGTGCCAGCAGCTCGACATTGAGGGATGGCTACACCTTC.

This chain joins TRBV5-8 and TRBJ1-6; D possibly corresponds to TRBD1 (6 bases). The CDR3 has 15 residues. Trimming removed 2 bases at V and 7 bases at J, with 13 bases between. Germline CDR1 is SGHTS and CDR2 is YDEGEE. Here the CDR3 reads CASSLRGGVNSPLHF. The CDR3 DNA reads TGTGCCAGCAGCTTACGAGGGGGAGTGAATTCACCCCTCCACTTT. Complete variable domain (other parts from reference TRBV5-8 and TRBJ1-6): EAGVTQSPTHLIKTRGQQATLRCSPISGHTSVYWYQQALGLGLQFLLWYDEGEERNRGNFPPRFSGRQFPNYSSELNVNALELEDSALYLCASSLRGGVNSPLHFGNGTRLTVT.

The chain uses TRBV5-1 and TRBJ1-1, with 7 bases aligning to TRBD1. J was trimmed by 2 bases and V by 5 bases; bases with no gene match: 6. Germline CDR1 SGHRS, CDR2 YFSETQ. The CDR3 covers 14 residues. CDR3 amino acids: CASSSTGVNTEAFF. In nucleotides, the CDR3 is TGCGCCAGCAGTTCAACAGGGGTCAACACTGAAGCTTTCTTT. The entire variable domain, with the rest obtained from reference TRBV5-1 and TRBJ1-1, is as follows: KAGVTQTPRYLIKTRGQQVTLSCSPISGHRSVSWYQQTPGQGLQFLFEYFSETQRNKGNFPGRFSGRQFSNSRSEMNVSTLELGDSALYLCASSSTGVNTEAFFGQGTRLTVV.

V usage is TRBV24-1 and J usage is TRBJ1-2, with D perhaps matching TRBD1 (5 bases). Trimming removed 0 bases from V and 14 bases from J, with 12 bases in between. CDR3 length: 12 amino acids. Germline V gene sequence: CDR1 KGHDR, CDR2 SFDVKD. The CDR3 region is CATSDLSTGYTF. DNA for the CDR3: TGTGCCACCAGTGATTTGAGTACAGGATATACCTTC.

The rearrangement uses TRBV5-4 and TRBJ2-7; D gene unclear. With 0 bases removed from V and 0 bases from J, the gap between germline ends came to 13 bases. CDR1 and CDR2 from the germline V gene are SGHNT and YYREEE (reference sequence). The CDR3 covers 16 residues. CDR3 sequence: CASSLALERHSYEQYF. CDR3 DNA: TGTGCCAGCAGCTTGGCCCTGGAGCGCCACTCCTACGAGCAGTACTTC.

This chain joins TRBV10-3 and TRBJ1-1; the D gene is possibly TRBD1 (5 bases). The CDR3 totals 14 residues. Germline V gene data show CDR1 as ENHRY and CDR2 as SYGVKD. Trimming left V 2 bases short and J 1 base short, with 8 bases between. The chain's CDR3 is CAISETGWNTEAFF. DNA for the CDR3: TGTGCCATCAGTGAGACAGGCTGGAACACTGAAGCTTTCTTT.